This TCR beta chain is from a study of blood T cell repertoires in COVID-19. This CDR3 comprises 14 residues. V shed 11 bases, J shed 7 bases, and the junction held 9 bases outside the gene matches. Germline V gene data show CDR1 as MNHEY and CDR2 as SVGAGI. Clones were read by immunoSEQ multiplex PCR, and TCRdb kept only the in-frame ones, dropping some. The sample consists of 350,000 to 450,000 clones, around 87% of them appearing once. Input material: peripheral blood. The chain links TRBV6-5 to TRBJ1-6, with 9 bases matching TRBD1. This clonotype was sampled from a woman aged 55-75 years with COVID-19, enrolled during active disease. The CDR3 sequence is CALLGQGRNSPLHF. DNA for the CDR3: TGTGCCCTACTTGGACAGGGGAGAAATTCACCCCTCCACTTT.